The entry below gives a single T cell receptor beta chain sequence along with its context. An end of the junction does not agree with germline; a read error may underlie this. The entry originates in a study of blood T cell repertoires in COVID-19. Source study methods: Using reference gene primer amplification, nucleated cell counts were estimated. The protocol was immunoSEQ multiplex PCR, while the TCRdb copy is restricted to in-frame clones and leaves out a portion. Clonal size and the V and J genes are those of that table, whereas D and trimming came from the DNA. The data hold fewer than 65,000 clones, with over 80% observed a single time. In Seattle, patients joined the study during active infection and were tracked longitudinally. Sequenced material: peripheral blood. This receptor was obtained from a man aged 25-45 years with COVID-19, enrolled during active disease.

For the CDR3, the DNA is TGTGCTAGCAGCTTAAGGGCTACGGGGGATGAGCAGTTCTTC. Amino acids: CASSLRATGDEQFF. The rearrangement joins TRBV7-7 to TRBJ2-1, with D possibly being TRBD2 (6 bases). The CDR3 length is 14 residues. Germline loops: CDR1 SSHAT, CDR2 FNYEAQ (reference sequence).